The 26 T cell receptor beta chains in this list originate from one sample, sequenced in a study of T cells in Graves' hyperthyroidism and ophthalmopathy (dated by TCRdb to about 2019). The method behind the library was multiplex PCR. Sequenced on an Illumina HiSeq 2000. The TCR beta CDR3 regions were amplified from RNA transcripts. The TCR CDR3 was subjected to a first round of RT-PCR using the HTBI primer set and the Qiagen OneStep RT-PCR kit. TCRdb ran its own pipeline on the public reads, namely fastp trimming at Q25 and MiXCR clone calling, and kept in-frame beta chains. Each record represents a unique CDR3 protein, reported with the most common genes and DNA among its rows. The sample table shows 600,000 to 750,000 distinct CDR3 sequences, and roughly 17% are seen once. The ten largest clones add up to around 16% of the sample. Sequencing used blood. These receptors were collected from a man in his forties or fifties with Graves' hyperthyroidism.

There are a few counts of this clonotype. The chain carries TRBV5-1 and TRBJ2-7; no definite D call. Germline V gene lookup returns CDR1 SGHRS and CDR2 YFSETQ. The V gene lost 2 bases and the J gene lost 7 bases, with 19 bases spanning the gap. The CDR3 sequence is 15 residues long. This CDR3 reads CASSFMGRPIEEQYF. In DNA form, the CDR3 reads TGCGCCAGCAGCTTTATGGGTAGACCGATCGAGGAGCAGTACTTC.

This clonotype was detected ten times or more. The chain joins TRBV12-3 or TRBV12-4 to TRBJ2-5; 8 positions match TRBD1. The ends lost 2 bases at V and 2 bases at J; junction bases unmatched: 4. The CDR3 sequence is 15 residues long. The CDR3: CASSLNTGGQETQYF. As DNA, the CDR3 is TGTGCCAGCAGTTTAAACACAGGGGGACAAGAGACCCAGTACTTC.

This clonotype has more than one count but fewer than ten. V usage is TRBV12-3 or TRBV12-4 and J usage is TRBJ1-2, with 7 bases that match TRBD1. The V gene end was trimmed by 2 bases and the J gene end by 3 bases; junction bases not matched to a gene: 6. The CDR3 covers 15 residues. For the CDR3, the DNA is TGTGCCAGCAGTTTAATTAGGGGGCTTGACTATGGCTACACCTTC. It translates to CASSLIRGLDYGYTF.

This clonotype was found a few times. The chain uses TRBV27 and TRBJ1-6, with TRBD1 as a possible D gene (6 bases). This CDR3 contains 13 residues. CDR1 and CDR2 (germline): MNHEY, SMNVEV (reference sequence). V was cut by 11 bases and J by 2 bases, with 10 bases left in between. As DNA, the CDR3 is TGTGCCGGGGGGGCAGCCTATAATTCACCCCTCCACTTT. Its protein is CAGGAAYNSPLHF.

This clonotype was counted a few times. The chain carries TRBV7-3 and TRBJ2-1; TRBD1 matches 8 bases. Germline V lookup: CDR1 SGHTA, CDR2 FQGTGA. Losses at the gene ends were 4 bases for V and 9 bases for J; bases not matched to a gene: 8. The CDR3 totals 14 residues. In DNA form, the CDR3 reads TGTGCCAGCAGCTCGGGACAGGTAACTCGTGAGCAGTTCTTC. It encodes CASSSGQVTREQFF.

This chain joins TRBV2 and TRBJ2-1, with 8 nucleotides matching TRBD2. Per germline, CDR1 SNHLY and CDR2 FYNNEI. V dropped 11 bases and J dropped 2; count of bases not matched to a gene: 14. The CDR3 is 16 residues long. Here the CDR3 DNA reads TGTGCCCGACACCAAAGTAGCGGGATCCCCTACAATGAGCAGTTCTTC. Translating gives CARHQSSGIPYNEQFF.

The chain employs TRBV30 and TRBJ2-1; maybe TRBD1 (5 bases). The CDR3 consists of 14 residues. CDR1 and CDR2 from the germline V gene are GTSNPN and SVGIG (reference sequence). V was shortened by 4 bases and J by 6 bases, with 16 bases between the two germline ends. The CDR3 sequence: CAWTGVGQFNEQFF. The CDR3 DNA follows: TGTGCCTGGACTGGGGTGGGGCAGTTCAATGAGCAGTTCTTC. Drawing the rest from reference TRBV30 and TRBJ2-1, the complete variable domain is SQTIHQWPATLVQPVGSPLSLECTVEGTSNPNLYWYRQAAGRGLQLLFYSVGIGQISSEVPQNLSASRPQDRQFILSSKKLLLSDSGFYLCAWTGVGQFNEQFFGPGTRLTVL.

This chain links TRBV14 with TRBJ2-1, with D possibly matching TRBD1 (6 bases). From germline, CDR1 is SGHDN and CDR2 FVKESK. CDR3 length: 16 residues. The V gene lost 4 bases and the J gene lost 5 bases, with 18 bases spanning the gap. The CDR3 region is CASSLPRGKRDNEQFF. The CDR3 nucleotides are TGTGCCAGCAGCCTCCCCAGGGGAAAAAGGGACAATGAGCAGTTCTTC. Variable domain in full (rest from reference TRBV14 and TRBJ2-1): EAGVTQFPSHSVIEKGQTVTLRCDPISGHDNLYWYRRVMGKEIKFLLHFVKESKQDESGMPNNRFLAERTGGTYSTLKVQPAELEDSGVYFCASSLPRGKRDNEQFFGPGTRLTVL.

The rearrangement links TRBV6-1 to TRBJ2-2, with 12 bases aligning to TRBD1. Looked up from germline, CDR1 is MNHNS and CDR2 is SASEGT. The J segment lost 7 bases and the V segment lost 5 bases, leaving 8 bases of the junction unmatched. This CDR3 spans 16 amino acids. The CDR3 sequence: CASSRPGQGANGELFF. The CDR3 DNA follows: TGTGCCAGCAGTCGACCGGGACAGGGGGCAAACGGGGAGCTGTTTTTT.

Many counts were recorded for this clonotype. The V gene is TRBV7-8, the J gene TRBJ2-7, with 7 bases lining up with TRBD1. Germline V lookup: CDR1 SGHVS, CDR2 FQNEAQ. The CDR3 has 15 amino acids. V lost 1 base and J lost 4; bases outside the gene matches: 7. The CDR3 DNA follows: TGTGCCAGCAGCTTAGGACAGGGATATATTTACGAGCAGTACTTC. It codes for CASSLGQGYIYEQYF.

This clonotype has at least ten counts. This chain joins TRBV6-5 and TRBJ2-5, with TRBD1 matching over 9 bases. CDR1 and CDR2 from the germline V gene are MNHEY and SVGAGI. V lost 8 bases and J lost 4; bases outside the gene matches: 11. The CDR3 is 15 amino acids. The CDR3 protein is CASFAGQGHGETQYF. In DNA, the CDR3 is TGTGCCAGCTTTGCGGGACAGGGACATGGAGAGACCCAGTACTTC.

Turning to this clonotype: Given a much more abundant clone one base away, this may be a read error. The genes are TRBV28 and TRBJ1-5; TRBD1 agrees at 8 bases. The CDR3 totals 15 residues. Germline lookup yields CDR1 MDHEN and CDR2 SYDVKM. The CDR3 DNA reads TGTCCCAGCACCAAAGACAGGGGAGGCAATCAGCCCCAGCATTTT. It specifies CPSTKDRGGNQPQHF.

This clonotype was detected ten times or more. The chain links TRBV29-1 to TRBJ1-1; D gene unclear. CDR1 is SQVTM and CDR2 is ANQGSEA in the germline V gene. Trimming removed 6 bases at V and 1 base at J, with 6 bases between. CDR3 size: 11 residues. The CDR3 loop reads CSVDKNTEAFF. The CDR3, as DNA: TGCAGCGTCGACAAGAACACTGAAGCTTTCTTT.

The CDR3 DNA is TGTGCCAGCAGCTTAGAGCCCCTAGCGGGACGAGGTGAGCAGTTCTTC. This codes for CASSLEPLAGRGEQFF. The chain is built from TRBV11-2 and TRBJ2-1; 9 bases agree with TRBD2. CDR3 length: 16 residues. Germline CDR1 and CDR2: SGHAT and FQNNGV. The ends lost 0 bases at V and 9 bases at J; junction bases unmatched: 9.

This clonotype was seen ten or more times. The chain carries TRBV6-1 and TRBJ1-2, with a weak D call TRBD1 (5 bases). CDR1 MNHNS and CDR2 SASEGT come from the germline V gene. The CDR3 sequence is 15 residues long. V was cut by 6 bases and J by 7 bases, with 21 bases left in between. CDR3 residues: CASSPALGGSAGYTF. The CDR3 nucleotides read TGTGCCAGCAGCCCTGCTCTGGGGGGATCGGCTGGCTACACCTTC.

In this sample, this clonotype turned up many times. The CDR3 DNA reads as TGTGCCAGCACCGCCAGACTTAATTCACCCCTCCACTTT. Its protein is CASTARLNSPLHF. This chain links TRBV2 with TRBJ1-6; D unclear. Germline values: CDR1 SNHLY, CDR2 FYNNEI. Trimming took off 7 bases at V and 6 bases at J, with 10 bases between the two ends. The CDR3 is made up of 13 amino acids.

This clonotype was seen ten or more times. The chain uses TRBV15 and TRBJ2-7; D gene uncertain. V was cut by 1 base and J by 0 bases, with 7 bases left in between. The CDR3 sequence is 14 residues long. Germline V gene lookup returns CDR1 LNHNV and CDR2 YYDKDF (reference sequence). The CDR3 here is CATSRGGDSYEQYF. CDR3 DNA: TGTGCCACCAGCAGAGGAGGCGACTCCTACGAGCAGTACTTC. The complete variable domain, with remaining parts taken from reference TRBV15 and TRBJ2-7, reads DAMVIQNPRYQVTQFGKPVTLSCSQTLNHNVMYWYQQKSSQAPKLLFHYYDKDFNNEADTPDNFQSRRPNTSFCFLDIRSPGLGDTAMYLCATSRGGDSYEQYFGPGTRLTVT.

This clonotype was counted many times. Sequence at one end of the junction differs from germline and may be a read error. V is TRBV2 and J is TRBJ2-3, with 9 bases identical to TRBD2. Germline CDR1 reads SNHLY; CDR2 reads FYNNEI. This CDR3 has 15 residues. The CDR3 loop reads CASSKAGGNTDTQYF. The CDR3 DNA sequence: TGTGCCAGCAGTAAAGCGGGGGGCAACACAGATACGCAGTATTTT.

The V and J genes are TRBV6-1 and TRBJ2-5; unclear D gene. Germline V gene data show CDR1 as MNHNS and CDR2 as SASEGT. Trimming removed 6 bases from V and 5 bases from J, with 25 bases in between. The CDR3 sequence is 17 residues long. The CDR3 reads CASRGSSRAPMGETQYF. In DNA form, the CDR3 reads TGTGCCAGCAGAGGATCCTCCCGGGCTCCGATGGGGGAGACCCAGTACTTC.

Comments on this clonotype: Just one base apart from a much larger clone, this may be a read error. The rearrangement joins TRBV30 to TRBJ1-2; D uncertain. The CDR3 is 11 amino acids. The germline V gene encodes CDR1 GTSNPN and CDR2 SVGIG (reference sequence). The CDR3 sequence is CARSPARGYTF. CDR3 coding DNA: TGTGCCCGGAGTCCCGCGAGGGGCTACACCTTC.

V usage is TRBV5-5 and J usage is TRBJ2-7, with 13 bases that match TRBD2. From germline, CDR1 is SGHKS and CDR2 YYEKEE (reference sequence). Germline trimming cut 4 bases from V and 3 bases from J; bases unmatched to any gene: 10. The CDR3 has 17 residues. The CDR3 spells CASSDGTSGTRRYEQYF. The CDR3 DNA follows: TGTGCCAGCAGCGATGGGACTAGCGGGACCCGCCGCTACGAGCAGTACTTC. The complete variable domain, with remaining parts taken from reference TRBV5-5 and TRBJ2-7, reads DAGVTQSPTHLIKTRGQQVTLRCSPISGHKSVSWYQQVLGQGPQFIFQYYEKEERGRGNFPDRFSARQFPNYSSELNVNALLLGDSALYLCASSDGTSGTRRYEQYFGPGTRLTVT.

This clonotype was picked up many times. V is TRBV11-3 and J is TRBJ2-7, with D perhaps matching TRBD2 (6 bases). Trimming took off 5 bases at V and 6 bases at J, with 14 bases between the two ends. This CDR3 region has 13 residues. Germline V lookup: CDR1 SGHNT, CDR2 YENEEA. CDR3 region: CASSHRTTFEQYF. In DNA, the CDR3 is TGTGCCAGCAGCCACCGGACTACTTTCGAGCAGTACTTC.

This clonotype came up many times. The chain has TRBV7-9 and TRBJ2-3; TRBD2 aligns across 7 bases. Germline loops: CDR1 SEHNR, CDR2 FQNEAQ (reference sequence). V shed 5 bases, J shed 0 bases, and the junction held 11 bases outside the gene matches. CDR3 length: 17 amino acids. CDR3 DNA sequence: TGTGCCAGCAGCCCACCAGCTCTAGCGGTTAGCACAGATACGCAGTATTTT. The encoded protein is CASSPPALAVSTDTQYF.

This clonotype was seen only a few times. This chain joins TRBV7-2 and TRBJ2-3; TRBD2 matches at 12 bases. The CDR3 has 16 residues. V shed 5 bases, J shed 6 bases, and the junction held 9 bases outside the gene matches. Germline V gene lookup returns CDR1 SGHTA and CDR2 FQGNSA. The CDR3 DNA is TGTGCCAGCAGCCTGCGGACTAGCGGGATAGTGGATACGCAGTATTTT. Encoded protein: CASSLRTSGIVDTQYF. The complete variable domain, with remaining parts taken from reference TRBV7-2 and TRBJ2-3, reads GAGVSQSPSNKVTEKGKDVELRCDPISGHTALYWYRQSLGQGLEFLIYFQGNSAPDKSGLPSDRFSAERTGGSVSTLTIQRTQQEDSAVYLCASSLRTSGIVDTQYFGPGTRLTVL.

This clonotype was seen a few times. CDR3: CSARFPTNEKLFF. CDR3 DNA sequence: TGCAGTGCCCGTTTCCCGACTAATGAAAAACTGTTTTTT. The chain joins TRBV20-1 to TRBJ1-4; D is ambiguous. Between the trimmed V and J ends, which lost 6 bases and 2 bases, there was a span of 10 bases. CDR1 and CDR2 (germline): DFQATT, SNEGSKA (reference sequence). The CDR3 runs 13 residues.

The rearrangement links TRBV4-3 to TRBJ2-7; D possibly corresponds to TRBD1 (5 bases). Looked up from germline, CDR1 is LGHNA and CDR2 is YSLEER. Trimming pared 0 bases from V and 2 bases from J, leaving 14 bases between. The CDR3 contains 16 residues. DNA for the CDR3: TGCGCCAGCAGCCAAGATCAACCAGGGAAGACCTACGAGCAGTACTTC. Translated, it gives CASSQDQPGKTYEQYF.